This T cell receptor (beta chain) was sequenced during a study of post-analysis software for immune sequencing data. Across the whole study: As for disease course, relapsing-remitting, secondary progressive and progressive-relapsing multiple sclerosis were all included.

Overall study findings and caveats: Controls' normalized Chao1 diversity significantly exceeded that of multiple sclerosis patients.

Prepared libraries of TCR beta cDNA carried unique molecular identifiers. TCRdb processed the PCR reads anew with MiXCR; each CDR3 protein has one entry. Of about 620,000 distinct CDR3 sequences listed, around 40% are singletons. As to this clonotype: The antigen is unknown. A read error may account for a junction end that differs from germline.

The sample consisted of blood. The receptor was derived from a girl aged 5-17 years with multiple sclerosis.

The CDR3 DNA reads as TGTACCAGCAGTTTAGAAGGGACAGCAGCTGAAAAACTGTTTTTT. Amino acids: CTSSLEGTAAEKLFF. The chain combines TRBV28 with TRBJ1-4; 7 positions match TRBD1. Germline CDR1 reads MDHEN; CDR2 reads SYDVKM. CDR3 length: 15 residues.